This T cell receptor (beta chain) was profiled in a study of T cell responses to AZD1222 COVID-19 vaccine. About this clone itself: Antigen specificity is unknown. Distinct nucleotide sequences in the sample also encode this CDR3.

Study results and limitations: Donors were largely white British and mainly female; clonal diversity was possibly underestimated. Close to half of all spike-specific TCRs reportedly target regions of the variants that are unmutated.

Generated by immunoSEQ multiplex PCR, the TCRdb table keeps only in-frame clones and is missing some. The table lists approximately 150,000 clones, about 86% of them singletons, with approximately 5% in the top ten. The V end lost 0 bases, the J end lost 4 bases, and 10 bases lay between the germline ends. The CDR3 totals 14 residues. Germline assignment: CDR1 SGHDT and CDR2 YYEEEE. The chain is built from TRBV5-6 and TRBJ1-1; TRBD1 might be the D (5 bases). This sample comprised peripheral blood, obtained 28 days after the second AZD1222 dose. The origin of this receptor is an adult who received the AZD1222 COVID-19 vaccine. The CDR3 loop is CASSLVRGGTEAFF. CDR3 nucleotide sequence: TGTGCCAGCAGCTTGGTTCGGGGGGGCACTGAAGCTTTCTTT. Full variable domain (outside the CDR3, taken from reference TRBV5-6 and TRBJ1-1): DAGVTQSPTHLIKTRGQQVTLRCSPKSGHDTVSWYQQALGQGPQFIFQYYEEEERQRGNFPDRFSGHQFPNYSSELNVNALLLGDSALYLCASSLVRGGTEAFFGQGTRLTVV.